The rows below give T cell receptor beta chains drawn from one sample of a study of CD8+ T cells in alopecia areata. Clones were sequenced by immunoSEQ multiplex PCR, and TCRdb holds only the in-frame ones, with some missing. Among approximately 140,000 clones listed, around 47% were seen once. Sequencing was carried out using CD4+ T cells sorted from blood. These receptors were taken from a human donor with alopecia areata. Both conserved end residues are trimmed from each CDR3. The order of the fields is J gene, V gene, CDR3 protein.

j_gene: TRBJ2-1
v_gene: TRBV25-1
CDR3aa: ASKGRERVSEQF

j_gene: TRBJ1-5
v_gene: TRBV6-1
CDR3aa: ASSAWDRQGQPQH

j_gene: TRBJ1-1
v_gene: TRBV29-1
CDR3aa: SATGMNTEAF

j_gene: TRBJ2-7
v_gene: TRBV2
CDR3aa: ASTFDYFSSYEQY

j_gene: TRBJ1-2
v_gene: TRBV14
CDR3aa: ASGSNYGYT

j_gene: TRBJ2-3
v_gene: TRBV28
CDR3aa: ASSRTSGRRTDTQY

j_gene: TRBJ2-7
v_gene: TRBV2
CDR3aa: ASRPVLVSEQY

j_gene: TRBJ2-7
v_gene: TRBV11-2
CDR3aa: ASSLVSRASSYEQY

j_gene: TRBJ1-5
v_gene: TRBV5-1
CDR3aa: ASSPDSNQPQH

j_gene: TRBJ2-7
v_gene: TRBV4-1
CDR3aa: ASSQGLAGVGEQY

j_gene: TRBJ1-3
v_gene: TRBV30
CDR3aa: AWSGEIGNTIY

j_gene: TRBJ1-1
v_gene: TRBV9
CDR3aa: ASSLRTGNTEAF

j_gene: TRBJ1-5
v_gene: TRBV9
CDR3aa: ASSVEPSNQPQH

j_gene: TRBJ1-5
v_gene: TRBV6-5
CDR3aa: ASSPRGGYNQPQH

j_gene: TRBJ1-2
v_gene: TRBV29-1
CDR3aa: SVAVVGGRGGYT

j_gene: TRBJ1-1
v_gene: TRBV5-1
CDR3aa: ASTVTGRDTEAF

j_gene: TRBJ2-7
v_gene: TRBV2
CDR3aa: ATGEGGTYEQY

j_gene: TRBJ2-5
v_gene: TRBV19
CDR3aa: ASSPGTRTQETQY

j_gene: TRBJ2-1
v_gene: TRBV4-2
CDR3aa: ASSLVVTGLNEQF

j_gene: TRBJ1-2
v_gene: TRBV29-1
CDR3aa: SVERDRVDGYT

j_gene: TRBJ2-3
v_gene: TRBV29-1
CDR3aa: SLSRQIDTQY

j_gene: TRBJ2-1
v_gene: TRBV5-1
CDR3aa: ASSLGLAEQF

j_gene: TRBJ2-1
v_gene: TRBV29-1
CDR3aa: SVGGRADSKQF

j_gene: TRBJ1-2
v_gene: TRBV30
CDR3aa: AWTGNVGGYT

j_gene: TRBJ2-2
v_gene: TRBV4-2
CDR3aa: ASSQDEVTGELF

j_gene: TRBJ2-1
v_gene: TRBV14
CDR3aa: ASSQRPGKQF

j_gene: TRBJ2-7
v_gene: TRBV28
CDR3aa: ASIGVYEQY

j_gene: TRBJ1-2
v_gene: TRBV5-1
CDR3aa: ASSPFSPGQGDYGYT

j_gene: TRBJ2-7
v_gene: TRBV15
CDR3aa: ASSKEDRRYEQY

j_gene: TRBJ2-7
v_gene: TRBV19
CDR3aa: ASSRERAYEQY

j_gene: TRBJ2-5
v_gene: TRBV5-1
CDR3aa: ASSWWTGGEETQY

j_gene: TRBJ2-1
v_gene: TRBV28
CDR3aa: ASSFQMGGLAGRNEQF

j_gene: TRBJ2-1
v_gene: TRBV6-1
CDR3aa: ASSGIAGGSWNEQF

j_gene: TRBJ1-2
v_gene: TRBV9
CDR3aa: ASSVDSDYGYT

j_gene: TRBJ2-7
v_gene: TRBV29-1
CDR3aa: SVSGQGHTYEQY

j_gene: TRBJ1-1
v_gene: TRBV5-1
CDR3aa: ASSLTGSMNTEAF

j_gene: TRBJ2-1
v_gene: TRBV25-1
CDR3aa: ASKGDSSYNEQF

j_gene: TRBJ2-5
v_gene: TRBV15
CDR3aa: ATSRSRDTLRGGETQY

j_gene: TRBJ1-1
v_gene: TRBV29-1
CDR3aa: SDQQAMNTEAF

j_gene: TRBJ1-2
v_gene: TRBV7-9
CDR3aa: ASSPGVLNYGYT

j_gene: TRBJ2-1
v_gene: TRBV5-1
CDR3aa: ASSTGLANEQF

j_gene: TRBJ2-4
v_gene: TRBV28
CDR3aa: ASRGALAKNIQY

j_gene: TRBJ2-7
v_gene: TRBV10-3
CDR3aa: AISWGTGPFSYEQY

j_gene: TRBJ2-4
v_gene: TRBV29-1
CDR3aa: SALQGAAKNIQY

j_gene: TRBJ2-3
v_gene: TRBV5-1
CDR3aa: ASSPGTSTDTQY

j_gene: TRBJ2-3
v_gene: TRBV7-3
CDR3aa: ASSPRGGALTDTQY

j_gene: TRBJ2-1
v_gene: TRBV7-3
CDR3aa: ASSNGRDNEQF

j_gene: TRBJ2-2
v_gene: TRBV28
CDR3aa: ASSLFRGTGELF

j_gene: TRBJ2-7
v_gene: TRBV5-4
CDR3aa: ASSQSWSGEQY